This T cell receptor beta chain was sequenced in a study of control samples from healthy donors and cancer patients. The assay was immunoSEQ multiplex PCR, and TCRdb's table has in-frame clones only and misses some. The sample holds 120,000 or so clones, approximately 90% seen once. V was trimmed by 1 base and J by 8 bases, leaving 6 bases between them. CDR1 and CDR2 (germline): LGHDT, YNNKEL (reference sequence). This CDR3 contains 13 residues. This TCR was recovered from a man aged 25 to 40 in good health. Sequenced material: blood. The chain is built from TRBV3-1 (or the pseudogene TRBV3-2) and TRBJ1-6; D not certain. The CDR3 loop is CASSQGLDSPLHF. The DNA of the CDR3 is TGTGCCAGCAGCCAAGGGCTCGATTCACCCCTCCACTTT.